This TCR beta chain was sequenced during a study of Graves' ophthalmopathy and Graves' hyperthyroidism (dated by TCRdb to about 2018). Regarding the complete study: Peripheral blood was collected at initial diagnosis, prior to any treatment. For training and testing, the 110 or so patients in the discovery cohort were randomly divided in a 7:3 ratio. To tell Graves' ophthalmopathy apart from Graves' hyperthyroidism, and to predict which patients would progress to ophthalmopathy, the study relied on TCR beta repertoire signatures. To explore V-J signatures distinguishing ophthalmopathy from hyperthyroidism, a discovery set of about a hundred patients (roughly 45 ophthalmopathy, roughly 60 stable hyperthyroidism) was enrolled. The independent validation cohort included 18 to 20 hyperthyroidism patients plus 17 patients who later progressed from hyperthyroidism to ophthalmopathy. Following sampling, methimazole starting at 30 mg daily was administered to hyperthyroidism patients, and high-dose intravenous methylprednisolone was administered to ophthalmopathy patients. In total, under 150 blood samples were TCR-sequenced: around 42 ophthalmopathy, approximately 80 hyperthyroidism and approximately 17 hyperthyroidism-to-ophthalmopathy patients. In five or six hyperthyroidism patients, T-cell repertoires of thyroid tissue and blood were compared.

A patient counted as having stable hyperthyroidism if there was no progression to ophthalmopathy within 18 months of follow-up. Patients with hyperthyroidism were aged 18 to 65 years, had been newly diagnosed, and had a disease duration of less than 2 months. Patients with other autoimmune diseases, uncontrolled infections, pregnancy or lactation were excluded. Diagnosis relied on clinical symptoms, serum thyroxine, TRAb, thyroid ultrasound and orbital computed tomography. Ficoll-Paque density gradient centrifugation was used to isolate PBMCs from 8 to 10 ml of fresh peripheral blood. Total RNA was extracted with Trizol reagent and quality-checked on an Agilent 2100 Bioanalyzer. TCR beta CDR3 regions were amplified from RNA transcripts for repertoire sequencing. The first round was an RT-PCR using HTBI primers with the Qiagen OneStep RT-PCR kit, and this first round was followed by a second-round multiplex PCR, then size selection and purification. The libraries underwent paired-end sequencing with 100 bp reads on an Illumina HiSeq2000. As for the original processing: Reads were processed with SOAPnuke, discarding reads with adapters, uncalled bases, mean Phred below 15, or no exact constant-primer or identifier match. High-quality paired reads were merged with COPE v1.2.5. Clonotypes were defined as unique nucleotide sequences and were aligned to IMGT TRB V, D and J references using MiTCR v1.1. The analysis was limited to V-J combinations with a frequency above 0.0001, which together covered approximately 99% of repertoires. For each V-J combination, a TCR clonal expansion and chaos score was defined as the ratio of F50 clonal expansion to chaos observed in the TCRdist matrix. Welch's t-statistics and random forest were used to reduce the features to about a dozen V-J combinations, which were then used as input to a naive Bayes classifier. The similarity between thyroid and blood repertoires was quantified using the Morisita-Horn index. TCRdb trimmed public reads at Q25 via fastp, called clones via MiXCR and kept in-frame beta chains. Records with the same CDR3 protein are collapsed into one entry carrying the most frequent genes and DNA. TCRdb's processing, not the study's, gives the V and J calls here. This sample holds hundreds of thousands of distinct CDR3 sequences; about a fifth were observed only once. Roughly 6.9% of the sample rests with the top ten.

A remark on this clonotype: The target of this receptor is not known. No quality values exist for individual bases; no much larger clone is one base distant.

On the study overall, not on this receptor specifically: No statistical method was used to predetermine the sample size, and group allocation was not hidden from the investigators. Most expanded thyroid clonotypes with a frequency above 0.001 also appeared in blood, which suggests that blood repertoires may reflect the immune response in the thyroid. In cross-validation, the 13-signature model distinguished ophthalmopathy from stable hyperthyroidism with approximately 88% sensitivity and around 81% specificity, and in the test set the corresponding values were approximately 80% and 75%. In validation, the model predicted ophthalmopathy progression with more than 55% sensitivity and less than 80% specificity; more than ten predicted patients were CT-confirmed with GO in a median of about 7.1 months.

Inclusive of the bounding cysteine and phenylalanine, the CDR3 is 16 residues long. Left in the record is the CDR3 DNA by itself, 48 bases read in frame from the first base. V drops 2 bases and J drops 4 bases, leaving 18 bases in between. CDR1 and CDR2 (MDHEN, SYDVKM) derive from the germline V gene. What was sequenced was peripheral blood. This TCR was sampled from a woman younger than 30 with stable Graves' hyperthyroidism. Some clones in this sample may be carry-over from other donors' samples. Donor details come from another sample of the same person, matched by shared clones. The rearrangement joined TRBV28 to TRBJ2-7; the D gene is perhaps TRBD1 or TRBD2, as each covers 5 bases. DNA sequence: TGTGCCAGCAGTTTAGAGGTAGGCCCGTGGGGGTACGAGCAGTACTTC. Translation gives CASSLEVGPWGYEQYF.